The clone carrying this T cell receptor (beta chain) rates as medium-sized. The antigen is undetermined. The sample belongs to a study of T-cell memory formation after mild COVID-19. Study context: TCR clusters were mostly donor specific.

This CDR3 comprises 13 residues. The V end lost 3 bases, the J end lost 2 bases, and 8 bases lay between the germline ends. Findings and limits, study-wide: Contracting clones from day 15 to 85 had balanced CD4/CD8; later expanders favoured CD4+.

MiXCR was run by TCRdb on the 5' RACE reads, yielding one entry per CDR3 protein. The top ten clones hold about 0.81% of a sample with tens of thousands of distinct CDR3 sequences, roughly 6.1% of them seen once. The clonotype comes from an adult who had mild COVID-19 (a few samples of this study predate the infection). Cell type and time point are not known. Sequencing input: PBMCs or a T cell subset sorted from them (not recorded which). The genes are TRBV12-3 or TRBV12-4 and TRBJ2-7; tentatively, D is TRBD1 (5 bases). The CDR3 here is CASSFWTPYEQYF. The CDR3 region has the DNA TGTGCCAGCAGTTTTTGGACACCCTACGAGCAGTACTTC.